This T cell receptor beta chain was obtained from a study of radiotherapy plus CTLA-4 blockade in lung cancer. The assay was immunoSEQ multiplex PCR, and TCRdb's table has in-frame clones only and misses some. The sample lists about 120,000 clones, 85% to 90% occurring once. Overall study findings and caveats: Blood saw expansion of tumor-derived TCR clones after radiotherapy plus ipilimumab. Reports identified early blood T cell clone dynamics, with interferon-beta, as the best response predictor.

Note on this clone: What it binds is not known.

Looked up from germline, CDR1 is SGHTA and CDR2 is FQGTGA. Trimming removed 5 bases from V and 2 bases from J; junction bases left unmatched: 13. The CDR3 is made up of 19 amino acids. The gene calls are TRBV7-3 and TRBJ2-1; 12 bases match TRBD2. The starting material was peripheral blood, obtained from a patient treated with radiotherapy plus ipilimumab. This receptor was taken from a human donor with non-small cell lung cancer that progressed on radiotherapy plus ipilimumab. The CDR3 DNA reads as TGTGCCAGCAGCCCCAGAGGTCTAGCGGGAGGGCCGCCCTACAATGAGCAGTTCTTC. Protein product: CASSPRGLAGGPPYNEQFF.